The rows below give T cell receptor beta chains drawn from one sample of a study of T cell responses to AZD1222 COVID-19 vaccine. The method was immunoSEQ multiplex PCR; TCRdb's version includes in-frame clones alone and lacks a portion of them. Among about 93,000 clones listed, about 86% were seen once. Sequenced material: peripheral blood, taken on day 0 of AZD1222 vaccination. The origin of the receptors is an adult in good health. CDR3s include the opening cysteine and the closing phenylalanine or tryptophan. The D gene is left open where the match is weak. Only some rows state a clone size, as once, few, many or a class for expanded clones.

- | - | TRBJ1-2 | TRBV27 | TGTGCCAGCAGTCAAACCTCAACCGGGGCCCGGATCCACACCTTC | CASSQTSTGARIHTF
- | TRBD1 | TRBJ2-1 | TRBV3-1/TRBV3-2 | TGTGCCAGCCGGGACAGGGACAATGAGCAGTTCTTC | CASRDRDNEQFF
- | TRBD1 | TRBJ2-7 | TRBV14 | TGTGCCAGCAGCCACTCGGGACAGCCCTACGAGCAGTACTTC | CASSHSGQPYEQYF
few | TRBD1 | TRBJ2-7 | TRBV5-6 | TGTGCCAGCAGCGAGACCGGGACAGGTCGCTCCTACGAGCAGTACTTC | CASSETGTGRSYEQYF
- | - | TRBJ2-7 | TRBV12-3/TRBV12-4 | TGTGCCAGCACTTTAACCCCGCTGGACGAGCAGTACTTC | CASTLTPLDEQYF
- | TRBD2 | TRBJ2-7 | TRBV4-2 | TGTGCCAGCAGCCAAGATGCTAGCGGGAGAGACGAGCAGTACTTC | CASSQDASGRDEQYF
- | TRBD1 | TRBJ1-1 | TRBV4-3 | TGCGCCAGCAGCCAAGACTGGCAGGGGGCGACTGAAGCTTTCTTT | CASSQDWQGATEAFF
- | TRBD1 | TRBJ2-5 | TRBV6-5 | TGTGCCAGCAGTTACTCGGGACAGCAAGAGACCCAGTACTTC | CASSYSGQQETQYF
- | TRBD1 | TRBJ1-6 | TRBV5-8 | TGTGCCAGCAGCGCGGGACAGGGAGCTTCACCCCTCCACTTT | CASSAGQGASPLHF
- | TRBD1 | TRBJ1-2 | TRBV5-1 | TGCGCCAGCAGCTCGGGACAGGCAGGGGAAGGCTACACCTTC | CASSSGQAGEGYTF
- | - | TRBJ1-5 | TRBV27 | TGTGCCAGCAGTTTAGGTTATAGCAATCAGCCCCAGCATTTT | CASSLGYSNQPQHF
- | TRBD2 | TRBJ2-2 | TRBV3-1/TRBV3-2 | TGTGCCAGCAGCCTCGGGACTACGAACACCGGGGAGCTGTTTTTT | CASSLGTTNTGELFF
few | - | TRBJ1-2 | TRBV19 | TGTGCACAGACCGAATCCTATGGCTACACCTTC | CAQTESYGYTF
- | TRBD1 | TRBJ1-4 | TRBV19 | TGTGCCAGTAGTTCCCAGGGGGCCAGGAATGAAAAACTGTTTTTT | CASSSQGARNEKLFF
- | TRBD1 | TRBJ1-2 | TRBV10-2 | TGCGCCAGCAGTGAGGCAGGGGGCCATGGCTACACCTTC | CASSEAGGHGYTF
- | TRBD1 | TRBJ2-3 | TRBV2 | TGTGCCAGCAAAACCGGACAGGGGGGCGACGGCACAGATACGCAGTATTTT | CASKTGQGGDGTDTQYF